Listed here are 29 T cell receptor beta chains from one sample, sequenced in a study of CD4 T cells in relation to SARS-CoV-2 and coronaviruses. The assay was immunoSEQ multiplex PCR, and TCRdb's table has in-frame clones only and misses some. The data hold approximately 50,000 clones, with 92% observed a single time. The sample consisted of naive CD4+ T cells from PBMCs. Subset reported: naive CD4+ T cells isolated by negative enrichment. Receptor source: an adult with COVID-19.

CDR3 bases: TGTGCCAGCAGCTTATCTAGGACGAGGGGGCGTAAGAATGAGCAGTTCTTC. Amino acids: CASSLSRTRGRKNEQFF. This chain uses TRBV11-2 with TRBJ2-1, with TRBD1 matching over 7 bases. The V gene's germline CDR1 is SGHAT and CDR2 FQNNGV. V was clipped by 2 bases and J by 7 bases; unmatched bases: 14. The length of the CDR3 is 17 residues.

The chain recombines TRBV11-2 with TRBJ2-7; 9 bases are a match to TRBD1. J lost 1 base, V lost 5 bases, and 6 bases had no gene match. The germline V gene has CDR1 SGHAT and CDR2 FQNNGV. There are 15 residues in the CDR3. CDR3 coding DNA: TGTGCCAGCAGCAGCACGGGGACAGGGTCCTACGAGCAGTACTTC. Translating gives CASSSTGTGSYEQYF.

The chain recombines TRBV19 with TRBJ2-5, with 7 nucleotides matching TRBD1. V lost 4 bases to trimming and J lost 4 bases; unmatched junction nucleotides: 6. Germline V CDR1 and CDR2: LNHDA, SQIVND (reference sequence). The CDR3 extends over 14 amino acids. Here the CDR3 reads CASSKTGPPETQYF. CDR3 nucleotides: TGTGCCAGTAGTAAGACAGGGCCTCCAGAGACCCAGTACTTC.

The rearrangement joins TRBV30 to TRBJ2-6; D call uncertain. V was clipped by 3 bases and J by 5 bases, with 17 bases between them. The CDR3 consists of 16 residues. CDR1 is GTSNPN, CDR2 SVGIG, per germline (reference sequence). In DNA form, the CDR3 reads TGTGCCTGGAGCCCCGCCCCGCGCACCTGGGCCAACGTCCTGACTTTC. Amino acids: CAWSPAPRTWANVLTF.

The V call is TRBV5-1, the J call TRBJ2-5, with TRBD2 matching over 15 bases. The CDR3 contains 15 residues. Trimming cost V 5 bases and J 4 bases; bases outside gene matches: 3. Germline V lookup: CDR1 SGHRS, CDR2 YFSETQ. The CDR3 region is CASSLGLAGGETQYF. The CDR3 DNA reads TGCGCCAGCAGTCTGGGACTAGCGGGAGGAGAGACCCAGTACTTC.

The DNA for the CDR3 is TGTGCCAGCAGTCGTGCCAGTTACGATCGGTACGAGCAGTACTTC. It yields the protein CASSRASYDRYEQYF. The chain combines TRBV6-5 with TRBJ2-7, with D uncertain. The CDR3 is 15 residues long. The germline gives CDR1 MNHEY, CDR2 SVGAGI. Trimming shortened V by 5 bases and J by 4 bases, and 18 bases separated the two germline ends.

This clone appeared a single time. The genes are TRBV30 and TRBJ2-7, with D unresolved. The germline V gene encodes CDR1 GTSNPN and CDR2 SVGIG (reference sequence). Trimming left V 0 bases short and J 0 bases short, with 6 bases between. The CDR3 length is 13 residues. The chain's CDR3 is CAWSVHGSYEQYF. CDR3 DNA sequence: TGTGCCTGGAGTGTACACGGCTCCTACGAGCAGTACTTC.

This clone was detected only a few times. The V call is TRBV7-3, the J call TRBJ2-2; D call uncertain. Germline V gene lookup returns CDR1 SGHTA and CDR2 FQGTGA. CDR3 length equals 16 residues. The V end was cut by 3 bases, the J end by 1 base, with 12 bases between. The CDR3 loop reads CASSFDGVGNTGELFF. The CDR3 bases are TGTGCCAGCAGCTTCGATGGTGTCGGGAACACCGGGGAGCTGTTTTTT.

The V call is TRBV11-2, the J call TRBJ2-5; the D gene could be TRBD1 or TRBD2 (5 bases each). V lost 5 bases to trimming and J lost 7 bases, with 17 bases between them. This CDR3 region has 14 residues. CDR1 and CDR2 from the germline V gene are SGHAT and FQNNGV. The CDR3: CASSPGTWDGTQYF. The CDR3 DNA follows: TGTGCCAGCAGCCCCGGGACCTGGGACGGGACCCAGTACTTC.

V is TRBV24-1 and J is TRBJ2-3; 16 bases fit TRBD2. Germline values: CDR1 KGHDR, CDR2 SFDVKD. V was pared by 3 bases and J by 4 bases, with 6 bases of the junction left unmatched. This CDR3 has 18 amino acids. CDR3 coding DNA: TGTGCCACCAGTGATACCGGGACTAGCGGGAGGGTGTCAGATACGCAGTATTTT. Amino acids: CATSDTGTSGRVSDTQYF.

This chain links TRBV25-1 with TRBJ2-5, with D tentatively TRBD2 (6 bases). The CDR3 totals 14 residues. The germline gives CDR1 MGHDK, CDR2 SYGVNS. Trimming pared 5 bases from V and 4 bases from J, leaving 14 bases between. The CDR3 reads CASSRGRNRETQYF. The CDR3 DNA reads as TGTGCCAGCAGTCGAGGGAGGAATAGAGAGACCCAGTACTTC.

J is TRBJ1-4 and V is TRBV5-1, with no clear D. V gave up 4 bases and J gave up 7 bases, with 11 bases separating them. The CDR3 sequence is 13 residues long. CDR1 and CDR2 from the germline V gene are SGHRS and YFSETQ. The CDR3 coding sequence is TGCGCCAGCAGCGTCGGATCAGGTGAAAAACTGTTTTTT. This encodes CASSVGSGEKLFF.

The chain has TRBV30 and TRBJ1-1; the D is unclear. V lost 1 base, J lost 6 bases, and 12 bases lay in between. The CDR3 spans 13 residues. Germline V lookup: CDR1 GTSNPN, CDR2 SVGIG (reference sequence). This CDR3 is CAWSGALDAEAFF. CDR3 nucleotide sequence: TGTGCCTGGAGTGGGGCCTTGGACGCTGAAGCTTTCTTT.

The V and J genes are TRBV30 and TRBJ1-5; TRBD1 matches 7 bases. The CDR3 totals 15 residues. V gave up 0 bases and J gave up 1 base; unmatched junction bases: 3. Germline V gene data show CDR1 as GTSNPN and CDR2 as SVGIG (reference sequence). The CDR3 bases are TGTGCCTGGAGTGTACGGGACAGCAGCAATCAGCCCCAGCATTTT. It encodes CAWSVRDSSNQPQHF.

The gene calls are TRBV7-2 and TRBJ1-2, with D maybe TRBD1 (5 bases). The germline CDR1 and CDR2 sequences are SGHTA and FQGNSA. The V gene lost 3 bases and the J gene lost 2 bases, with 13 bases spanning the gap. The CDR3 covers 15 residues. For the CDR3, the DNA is TGTGCCAGCAGCTTGATGATGACAGAGAACTATGGCTACACCTTC. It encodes CASSLMMTENYGYTF.

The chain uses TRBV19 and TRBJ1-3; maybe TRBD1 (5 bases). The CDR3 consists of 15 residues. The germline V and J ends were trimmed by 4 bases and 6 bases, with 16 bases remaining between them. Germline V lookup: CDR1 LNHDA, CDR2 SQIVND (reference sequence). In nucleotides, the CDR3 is TGTGCCAGTAGTACCCGGACAAGTCGGGAAAACACCATATATTTT. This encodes CASSTRTSRENTIYF.

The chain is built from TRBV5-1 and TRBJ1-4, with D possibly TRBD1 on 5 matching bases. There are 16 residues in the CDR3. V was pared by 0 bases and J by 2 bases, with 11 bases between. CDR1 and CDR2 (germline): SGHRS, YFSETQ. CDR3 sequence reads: CASSLALGGTNEKLFF. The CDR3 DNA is TGCGCCAGCAGCTTGGCCTTGGGGGGTACTAATGAAAAACTGTTTTTT.

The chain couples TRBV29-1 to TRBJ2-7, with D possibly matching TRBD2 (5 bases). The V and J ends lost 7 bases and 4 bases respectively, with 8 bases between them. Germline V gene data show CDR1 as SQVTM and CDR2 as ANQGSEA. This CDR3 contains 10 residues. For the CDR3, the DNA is TGCAGCGCTGGGGAGTACGAGCAGTACTTC. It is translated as CSAGEYEQYF.

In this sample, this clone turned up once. Here the CDR3 DNA reads TGTGCCAGCAGTGACAGGACAGGAGCTAATGAAAAACTGTTTTTT. Amino acid sequence: CASSDRTGANEKLFF. The chain has TRBV2 and TRBJ1-4; 7 bases match TRBD1. The CDR3 covers 15 residues. The germline V gene encodes CDR1 SNHLY and CDR2 FYNNEI. With 3 bases clipped from V and 3 bases from J, the junction kept 4 bases outside the gene matches.

The CDR3 coding sequence is TGCGCCAGCAGCTCGGGGACAGGGGTCTATGGCTACACCTTC. This gives the protein CASSSGTGVYGYTF. V is TRBV5-1 and J is TRBJ1-2; TRBD1 agrees at 10 bases. The CDR3 sequence is 14 residues long. Trimming took 3 bases from V and 4 from J; bases not matched to a gene: 3. Germline CDR1 SGHRS, CDR2 YFSETQ.

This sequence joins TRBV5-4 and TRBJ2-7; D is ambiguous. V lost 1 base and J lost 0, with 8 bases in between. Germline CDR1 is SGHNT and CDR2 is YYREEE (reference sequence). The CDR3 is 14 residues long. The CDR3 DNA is TGTGCCAGCAGCTTGATGGGGTCCTCCTACGAGCAGTACTTC. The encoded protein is CASSLMGSSYEQYF.

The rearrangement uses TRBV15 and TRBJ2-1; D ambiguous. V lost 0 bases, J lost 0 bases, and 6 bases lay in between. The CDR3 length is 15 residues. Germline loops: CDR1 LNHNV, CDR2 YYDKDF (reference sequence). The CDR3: CATSREESSYNEQFF. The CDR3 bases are TGTGCCACCAGCAGAGAAGAATCCTCCTACAATGAGCAGTTCTTC.

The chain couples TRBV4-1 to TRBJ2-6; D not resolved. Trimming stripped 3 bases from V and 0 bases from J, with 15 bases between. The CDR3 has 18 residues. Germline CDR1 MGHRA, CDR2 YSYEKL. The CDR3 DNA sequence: TGCGCCAGCAGCCATAGACTTCGTCCCAGCTCTGGGGCCAACGTCCTGACTTTC. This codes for CASSHRLRPSSGANVLTF.

The CDR3 protein is CATSAALGKSYNEQFF. The CDR3 nucleotides are TGTGCCACCAGTGCCGCGCTAGGAAAATCTTACAATGAGCAGTTCTTC. The rearrangement joins TRBV24-1 to TRBJ2-1; unclear D gene. Germline CDR1 and CDR2: KGHDR and SFDVKD. The CDR3 contains 16 residues. Trimming left V 5 bases short and J 4 bases short, with 17 bases between.

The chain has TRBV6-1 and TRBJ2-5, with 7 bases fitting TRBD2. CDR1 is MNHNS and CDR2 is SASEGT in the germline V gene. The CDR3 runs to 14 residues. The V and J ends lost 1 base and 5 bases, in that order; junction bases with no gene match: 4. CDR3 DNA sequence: TGTGCCAGCAGTGAAGACTGGGGGGGGGAGACCCAGTACTTC. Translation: CASSEDWGGETQYF.

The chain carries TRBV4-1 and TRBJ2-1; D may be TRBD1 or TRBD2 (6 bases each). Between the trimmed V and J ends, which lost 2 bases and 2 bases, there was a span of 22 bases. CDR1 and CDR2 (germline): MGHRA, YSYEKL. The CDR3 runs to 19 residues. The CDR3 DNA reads TGCGCCAGCAGCCAAAGATCCCCGGGGGCTAGCGAGGCCTACAATGAGCAGTTCTTC. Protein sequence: CASSQRSPGASEAYNEQFF.

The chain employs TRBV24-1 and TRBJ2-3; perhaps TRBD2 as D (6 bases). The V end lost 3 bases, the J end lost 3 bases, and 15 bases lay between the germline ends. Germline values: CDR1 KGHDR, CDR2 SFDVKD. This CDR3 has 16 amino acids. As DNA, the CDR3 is TGTGCCACCAGTGATGCCGGGAGAGTTGAGACAGATACGCAGTATTTT. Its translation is CATSDAGRVETDTQYF.

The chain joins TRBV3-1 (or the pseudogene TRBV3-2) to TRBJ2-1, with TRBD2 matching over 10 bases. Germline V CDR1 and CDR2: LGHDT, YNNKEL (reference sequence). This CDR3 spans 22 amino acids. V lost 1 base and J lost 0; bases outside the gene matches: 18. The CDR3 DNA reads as TGTGCCAGCAGCCAAGTATGGTATAGGGGGCTAGCGGGAGATTCCTCCTACAATGAGCAGTTCTTC. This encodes CASSQVWYRGLAGDSSYNEQFF.

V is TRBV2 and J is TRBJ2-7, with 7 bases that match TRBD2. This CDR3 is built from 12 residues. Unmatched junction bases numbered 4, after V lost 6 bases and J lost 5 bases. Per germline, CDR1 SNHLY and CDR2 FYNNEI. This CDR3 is CASRGGSHEQYF. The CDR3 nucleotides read TGTGCCAGCAGAGGCGGGAGCCACGAGCAGTACTTC.